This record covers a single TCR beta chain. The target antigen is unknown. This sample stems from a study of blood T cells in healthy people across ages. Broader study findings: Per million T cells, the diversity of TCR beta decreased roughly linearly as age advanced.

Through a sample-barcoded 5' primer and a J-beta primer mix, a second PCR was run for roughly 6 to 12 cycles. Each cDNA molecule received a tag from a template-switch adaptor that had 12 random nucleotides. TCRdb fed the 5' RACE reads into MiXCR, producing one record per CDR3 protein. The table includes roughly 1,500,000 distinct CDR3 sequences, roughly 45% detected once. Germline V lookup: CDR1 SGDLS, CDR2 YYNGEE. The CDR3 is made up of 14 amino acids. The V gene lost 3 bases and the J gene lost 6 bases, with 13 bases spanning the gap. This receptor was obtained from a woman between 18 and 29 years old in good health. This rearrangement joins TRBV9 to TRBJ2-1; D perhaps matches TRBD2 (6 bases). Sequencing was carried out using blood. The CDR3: CASSAQTSSNEQFF. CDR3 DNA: TGTGCCAGCAGCGCCCAGACTAGTTCCAATGAGCAGTTCTTC.